This TCR beta chain was documented in a study of T cells in Graves' hyperthyroidism and ophthalmopathy. A few counts support this clonotype. Its antigen remains unidentified. TCR beta CDR3 region amplification was performed from RNA transcripts. The TCR CDR3 first-round RT-PCR relied on the HTBI primer set. TCRdb redid the calling of the multiplex PCR reads with MiXCR, one entry per CDR3 protein. The sample has around 480,000 distinct CDR3 sequences; around 14% are singletons. Study-wide points: Model output signaled ophthalmopathy a median approximately 6 months ahead of onset. Also found in blood were most expanded thyroid clonotypes above 0.001.

Patients were aged 18 to 65, had disease duration under 2 months, and had newly diagnosed hyperthyroidism. In germline, CDR1 is SGHTA, CDR2 FQGNSA. V dropped 5 bases and J dropped 3; count of bases not matched to a gene: 5. The CDR3 totals 16 residues. V and J are TRBV7-2 and TRBJ2-3, with 13 bases that match TRBD2. The sequence derives from a woman under 30 with Graves' hyperthyroidism. Material for sequencing was blood. For the CDR3, the DNA is TGTGCCAGCAGCCAGACTAGCGGGAGGAAAACAGATACGCAGTATTTT. Translating gives CASSQTSGRKTDTQYF. Complete variable domain (other parts from reference TRBV7-2 and TRBJ2-3): GAGVSQSPSNKVTEKGKDVELRCDPISGHTALYWYRQSLGQGLEFLIYFQGNSAPDKSGLPSDRFSAERTGGSVSTLTIQRTQQEDSAVYLCASSQTSGRKTDTQYFGPGTRLTVL.